This T cell receptor beta chain was obtained from a study of shared clonotypes between healthy human individuals. Assay: immunoSEQ multiplex PCR; the TCRdb copy retains only in-frame clones and omits some. Of 2 million to 2.5 million clones detected, approximately 93% appear once; the ten largest clones hold 0.39%. The CDR3 is 16 amino acids. V lost 5 bases and J lost 6; bases outside the gene matches: 13. Looked up from germline, CDR1 is SGHAT and CDR2 is FQNNGV. Nashville, Tennessee was home to all donors, who were Caucasian adults. The chain combines TRBV11-2 with TRBJ1-5, with 7 nucleotides matching TRBD1. The sequencing input was naive CD4+ T cells from PBMCs. Sample subset: CD45RA+ positively selected. This TCR derives from a man aged 18 to 29 in good health. Some clones in this sample may be carry-over from other donors' samples. The DNA of the CDR3 is TGTGCCAGCAGCCGAACAGGGGCAGGGACGACTCAGCCCCAGCATTTT. Its protein product is CASSRTGAGTTQPQHF.